A selection of T cell receptor beta chains follows, all from one sample in a study of identical twins' blood T cells. TCRdb redid the calling of the 5' RACE reads with MiXCR, one entry per CDR3 protein. Of 350,000 to 400,000 distinct CDR3 sequences listed, about 28% are singletons. Sequencing was performed on PBMCs. These receptors all come from a woman aged 18 to 49 in good health. The CDR3 runs from the conserved cysteine through the conserved F or W. The order of the fields is V gene, clone size, J gene, D gene, CDR3 protein, CDR3 DNA. The D gene is left open where the match is weak. Part of the rows lack a size; the others show once, few, many or a class for expanded clones.

>TRBV3-1|.|TRBJ1-2|.
CASSSFHGYTF
TGTGCCAGCAGCTCTTTTCACGGCTACACCTTC
>TRBV6-5|.|TRBJ2-1|.
CASSYGLAIGGRQFF
TGTGCCAGCAGTTACGGCCTAGCGATAGGAGGTCGGCAGTTCTTC
>TRBV4-3|.|TRBJ1-6|.
CASSQYYLRTPLHF
TGCGCCAGCAGCCAATACTACTTAAGGACACCCCTCCACTTT
>TRBV20-1|many|TRBJ1-2|.
CSAETTDEAGYGYTF
TGCAGTGCTGAGACGACCGACGAGGCGGGCTATGGCTACACCTTC
>TRBV7-9|.|TRBJ1-1|.
CASSPQGRGTEAFF
TGTGCCAGCAGCCCACAGGGCCGAGGCACTGAAGCTTTCTTT
>TRBV9|few|TRBJ2-1|.
CASSERLDEQFF
TGTGCCAGCAGCGAACGATTGGATGAGCAGTTCTTC
>TRBV11-2|few|TRBJ2-7|TRBD1
CASGGTGLYEQYF
TGTGCCAGCGGAGGGACAGGACTCTACGAGCAGTACTTC
>TRBV6-6|.|TRBJ1-2|.
CASSYHIPGWNPPHYGYTF
TGTGCCAGCAGTTACCACATCCCAGGATGGAACCCTCCTCACTATGGCTACACCTTC
>TRBV3-1|few|TRBJ2-2|.
CASSPGRSLRTGELFF
TGTGCCAGCAGTCCGGGACGGAGCTTACGCACCGGGGAGCTGTTTTTT
>TRBV6-5|.|TRBJ1-6|.
CASSSGRAYNPPLHF
TGTGCCAGCAGCTCCGGCAGGGCGTACAATCCACCCCTCCACTTT
>TRBV7-8|.|TRBJ1-1|.
CTSRLRFYTEAFF
TGTACCAGCAGACTCAGGTTTTACACTGAAGCTTTCTTT
>TRBV2|many|TRBJ2-2|.
CASRGNAGSYTGELFF
TGTGCCAGCAGGGGGAACGCAGGGTCGTACACCGGGGAGCTGTTTTTT
>TRBV4-2|many|TRBJ1-1|TRBD1
CASSQDLRGSEAFF
TGTGCCAGCAGCCAGGACCTCAGGGGGTCTGAAGCTTTCTTT
>TRBV7-9|.|TRBJ1-3|TRBD1
CASSWSRRTGGNTIYF
TGTGCCAGCAGCTGGTCAAGAAGGACAGGGGGAAACACCATATATTTT
>TRBV2|few|TRBJ1-4|.
CASRRSDRTNEKLFF
TGTGCCAGCAGACGTAGCGACAGAACTAATGAAAAACTGTTTTTT
>TRBV20-1|.|TRBJ1-2|TRBD1
CSATTGGISSYTF
TGCAGTGCAACTACAGGGGGCATTTCAAGCTACACCTTC
>TRBV6-5|.|TRBJ1-2|.
CASSPGNGYTF
TGTGCCAGCAGTCCGGGGAATGGCTACACCTTC
>TRBV12-3/TRBV12-4|.|TRBJ2-2|TRBD2
CASRSTSGGAGELFF
TGTGCCAGCAGATCCACTAGCGGAGGGGCCGGGGAGCTGTTTTTT
>TRBV3-1|few|TRBJ1-2|.
CASAAGDYGYTF
TGTGCCAGCGCCGCGGGGGACTATGGCTACACCTTC
>TRBV5-1|few|TRBJ1-6|.
CASSLEVNSPLHF
TGCGCCAGCAGCTTGGAGGTCAATTCACCCCTCCACTTT
>TRBV19|.|TRBJ2-7|.
CASSTGMPRVGQYF
TGTGCCAGTAGTACCGGGATGCCACGTGTCGGGCAGTACTTC
>TRBV29-1|few|TRBJ2-7|.
CSVARTDEQYF
TGCAGCGTTGCCCGGACAGACGAGCAGTACTTC
>TRBV30|few|TRBJ1-1|.
CAWTTNTEAFF
TGTGCCTGGACTACGAACACTGAAGCTTTCTTT
>TRBV4-3|.|TRBJ2-7|.
CASSQDVGYEQYF
TGCGCCAGCAGCCAAGATGTCGGCTACGAGCAGTACTTC
>TRBV25-1|once|TRBJ1-1|.
CASSGRQESEAFF
TGTGCCAGCAGTGGACGACAGGAGTCCGAAGCTTTCTTT
>TRBV12-3/TRBV12-4|many|TRBJ2-3|.
CASSLWSTDTQYF
TGTGCCAGCAGCCTCTGGAGCACAGATACGCAGTATTTT
>TRBV2|many|TRBJ2-3|.
CASSVSRRADTQYF
TGTGCCAGCAGTGTATCCCGGCGGGCAGATACGCAGTATTTT
>TRBV5-1|few|TRBJ2-7|.
CASSRDDSYEQYF
TGCGCCAGCAGCAGGGACGACTCCTACGAGCAGTACTTC
>TRBV9|.|TRBJ2-1|.
CANSPPRTILGDEQFF
TGTGCCAACAGCCCTCCTCGGACTATTTTAGGGGATGAGCAGTTCTTC
>TRBV12-3/TRBV12-4|.|TRBJ2-7|.
CASSLRDSLREQYF
TGTGCCAGCAGTTTAAGGGACTCTCTACGGGAGCAGTACTTC
>TRBV20-1|.|TRBJ2-5|TRBD2
CSAKGLAGGQETQYF
TGCAGTGCTAAGGGACTAGCGGGGGGACAAGAGACCCAGTACTTC
>TRBV9|few|TRBJ1-3|.
CASSVEVETEFSGNTIYF
TGTGCCAGCAGCGTAGAGGTGGAAACGGAATTCTCTGGAAACACCATATATTTT
>TRBV6-5|many|TRBJ2-4|.
CASSYRGDAIQYF
TGTGCCAGCAGTTACAGGGGGGATGCCATTCAGTACTTC
>TRBV21-1|.|TRBJ1-2|.
CASSKYRQGVLCYGYTF
TGTGCCAGCAGCAAATACCGACAGGGTGTTCTGTGCTATGGCTACACCTTC
>TRBV27|.|TRBJ1-2|.
CASSSQQGFVYGYTF
TGTGCCAGCAGTTCTCAACAGGGATTCGTCTATGGCTACACCTTC
>TRBV29-1|few|TRBJ2-5|.
CSTGLAQETQYF
TGCAGCACAGGGTTGGCGCAAGAGACCCAGTACTTC
>TRBV7-9|few|TRBJ1-2|.
CASSLAGGLTINYGYTF
TGTGCCAGCAGCTTAGCAGGGGGTCTAACAATCAACTATGGCTACACCTTC
>TRBV11-2|.|TRBJ2-2|TRBD1
CASTGTANTGELFF
TGTGCCAGCACCGGGACAGCAAACACCGGGGAGCTGTTTTTT
>TRBV7-9|.|TRBJ2-1|.
CASSPDSFNEQFF
TGTGCCAGCAGCCCCGACTCGTTCAATGAGCAGTTCTTC
>TRBV7-9|.|TRBJ1-1|.
CASSLRQVEAFF
TGTGCCAGCAGCCTTAGACAGGTAGAAGCTTTCTTT
>TRBV2|many|TRBJ1-5|.
CASRITGNQPQHF
TGTGCCAGCAGGATTACAGGGAATCAGCCCCAGCATTTT
>TRBV3-1|many|TRBJ2-1|.
CASSQDMVNEQFF
TGTGCCAGCAGCCAAGATATGGTGAATGAGCAGTTCTTC
>TRBV5-6|few|TRBJ2-7|TRBD2
CASSEKRDYEQYF
TGTGCCAGCAGCGAGAAGCGGGACTACGAGCAGTACTTC
>TRBV27|.|TRBJ2-2|.
CATSLRTENTGELFF
TGTGCCACTTCTCTGAGGACGGAGAACACCGGGGAGCTGTTTTTT
>TRBV18|few|TRBJ2-2|.
CASSPIPGSTGELFF
TGTGCCAGCTCACCAATCCCAGGGAGCACCGGGGAGCTGTTTTTT
>TRBV5-1|.|TRBJ1-6|TRBD1
CASSSLQGGNSPLHF
TGCGCCAGCAGCTCTCTACAGGGGGGTAATTCACCCCTCCACTTT
>TRBV5-1|many|TRBJ2-2|TRBD1
CASSVDRTGELFF
TGCGCCAGCAGCGTGGACAGGACCGGGGAGCTGTTTTTT
>TRBV6-6|.|TRBJ1-5|TRBD1
CASRPTGDQPQHF
TGTGCCAGCAGACCGACAGGGGATCAGCCCCAGCATTTT
>TRBV7-3|.|TRBJ1-2|.
CASSDGTSNGYTF
TGTGCCAGCAGCGACGGGACGAGTAACGGCTACACCTTC
>TRBV5-1|.|TRBJ2-7|.
CASSLTGPTQYEQYF
TGCGCCAGCAGCTTGACCGGTCCGACCCAGTACGAGCAGTACTTC
>TRBV19|.|TRBJ2-3|.
CASSIDTRSTDTQYF
TGTGCCAGTAGTATAGACACCCGCAGCACAGATACGCAGTATTTT